The sequence of this TCR beta chain was determined in a study of blood T cell repertoires in COVID-19. Germline trimming cut 4 bases from V and 6 bases from J; bases unmatched to any gene: 10. Germline V gene lookup returns CDR1 SGHRS and CDR2 YFSETQ. The length of the CDR3 is 16 residues. Clones were read by immunoSEQ multiplex PCR, and TCRdb kept only the in-frame ones, dropping some. The sample lists approximately 250,000 clones; 84% were seen once. The chain links TRBV5-1 to TRBJ2-1; 10 nucleotides agree with TRBD2. This receptor was obtained from a man between 50 and 59 years old with acute or convalescent COVID-19. The specimen was peripheral blood. CDR3 bases: TGCGCCAGCAGCCCCCGGACTGTAGCGGGAGGCAATGAGCAGTTCTTC. This gives the protein CASSPRTVAGGNEQFF.